The rows below give T cell receptor beta chains drawn from one sample of a study of T-cell reconstitution after alpha-beta-depleted transplantation in children. TCRdb re-called the PCR reads with MiXCR, one entry per CDR3 protein. The profile shows some 390,000 distinct CDR3 sequences, around 20% of them singletons. Specimen: PBMCs from the stem cell graft donor, collected from the stem cell graft. The receptors originated from a human donor who donated a stem cell graft to a child with acute myeloid leukemia. CDR3s leave out the opening cysteine and the closing phenylalanine or tryptophan. The D gene is left open where the match is weak.

cdr3_aa: ATSDLADLQETQY; j_call: TRBJ2-5; d_call: TRBD2; v_call: TRBV24-1
cdr3_aa: ASSQDMGQGANVLT; j_call: TRBJ2-6; d_call: TRBD1; v_call: TRBV4-2
cdr3_aa: SASGLSGETQY; j_call: TRBJ2-5; d_call: .; v_call: TRBV20-1
cdr3_aa: ASSLRGFGAEDEQF; j_call: TRBJ2-1; d_call: .; v_call: TRBV28
cdr3_aa: SVGVASGTDTQY; j_call: TRBJ2-3; d_call: .; v_call: TRBV29-1
cdr3_aa: ASYTGGPYNEQF; j_call: TRBJ2-1; d_call: TRBD1; v_call: TRBV5-1
cdr3_aa: ASSLKGNSYNEQF; j_call: TRBJ2-1; d_call: .; v_call: TRBV27
cdr3_aa: ASSYRTSASTGELF; j_call: TRBJ2-2; d_call: TRBD2; v_call: TRBV6-5
cdr3_aa: ASRSGTGNNQPQH; j_call: TRBJ1-5; d_call: TRBD1; v_call: TRBV28
cdr3_aa: SAGPTSGLGNEQF; j_call: TRBJ2-1; d_call: TRBD2; v_call: TRBV20-1
cdr3_aa: ASSLLGQNTEAF; j_call: TRBJ1-1; d_call: .; v_call: TRBV7-2
cdr3_aa: ASIPGTGDYNEQF; j_call: TRBJ2-1; d_call: TRBD1; v_call: TRBV5-1
cdr3_aa: ASSTKTGNEKLF; j_call: TRBJ1-4; d_call: .; v_call: TRBV19
cdr3_aa: AISEPDRGPDNRY; j_call: TRBJ2-7; d_call: TRBD1; v_call: TRBV10-3
cdr3_aa: SARWRAYGYT; j_call: TRBJ1-2; d_call: .; v_call: TRBV20-1
cdr3_aa: ASSTVGPITDTQY; j_call: TRBJ2-3; d_call: .; v_call: TRBV10-2
cdr3_aa: ASAGLTEAF; j_call: TRBJ1-1; d_call: .; v_call: TRBV27
cdr3_aa: ASRALKGMGEQY; j_call: TRBJ2-7; d_call: .; v_call: TRBV27
cdr3_aa: ASSVEEREWDEQF; j_call: TRBJ2-1; d_call: TRBD2; v_call: TRBV9
cdr3_aa: ASSRKRLGRVSYNEQF; j_call: TRBJ2-1; d_call: TRBD2; v_call: TRBV4-3
cdr3_aa: SVKGLYNYGYT; j_call: TRBJ1-2; d_call: .; v_call: TRBV29-1
cdr3_aa: ATSRDQEIGYEQY; j_call: TRBJ2-7; d_call: .; v_call: TRBV15
cdr3_aa: ASSQQGFSGNTIY; j_call: TRBJ1-3; d_call: TRBD1; v_call: TRBV7-2
cdr3_aa: ASSWVQSSYNEQF; j_call: TRBJ2-1; d_call: .; v_call: TRBV12-3/TRBV12-4
cdr3_aa: SASWFNEQF; j_call: TRBJ2-1; d_call: .; v_call: TRBV20-1
cdr3_aa: ASSVAGGLAGGYEQF; j_call: TRBJ2-1; d_call: TRBD2; v_call: TRBV9
cdr3_aa: SASLDPSYNEQF; j_call: TRBJ2-1; d_call: .; v_call: TRBV20-1
cdr3_aa: SARSQGYTYEQY; j_call: TRBJ2-7; d_call: .; v_call: TRBV20-1
cdr3_aa: ASSLQSPSDEQY; j_call: TRBJ2-7; d_call: .; v_call: TRBV4-2
cdr3_aa: ASSLLSGSKYNEQF; j_call: TRBJ2-1; d_call: TRBD2; v_call: TRBV12-3/TRBV12-4
cdr3_aa: ASSLGVGAEQF; j_call: TRBJ2-1; d_call: .; v_call: TRBV7-9
cdr3_aa: ASSSLSGIHYEQY; j_call: TRBJ2-7; d_call: TRBD2; v_call: TRBV5-6
cdr3_aa: ASSLGGRDYRYEQY; j_call: TRBJ2-7; d_call: .; v_call: TRBV27
cdr3_aa: ASSSPGNTEAF; j_call: TRBJ1-1; d_call: .; v_call: TRBV27
cdr3_aa: ASSRRQSPRTETGELF; j_call: TRBJ2-2; d_call: .; v_call: TRBV9
cdr3_aa: SGRTGWDEKLF; j_call: TRBJ1-4; d_call: TRBD1; v_call: TRBV29-1
cdr3_aa: ASSPRQGIHEQY; j_call: TRBJ2-7; d_call: TRBD1; v_call: TRBV5-1
cdr3_aa: ASRWGLAGGLSRYEQF; j_call: TRBJ2-1; d_call: TRBD2; v_call: TRBV28
cdr3_aa: ASSKVLAGDNNEQF; j_call: TRBJ2-1; d_call: .; v_call: TRBV21-1
cdr3_aa: AISEGLAANNEQF; j_call: TRBJ2-1; d_call: TRBD2; v_call: TRBV10-3
cdr3_aa: ASSRGLAGIVQETQY; j_call: TRBJ2-5; d_call: TRBD2; v_call: TRBV7-8
cdr3_aa: SATDRPSSYEQY; j_call: TRBJ2-7; d_call: .; v_call: TRBV20-1
cdr3_aa: ASSPRDGSNQPQH; j_call: TRBJ1-5; d_call: .; v_call: TRBV18
cdr3_aa: ASSFSPDQPQH; j_call: TRBJ1-5; d_call: .; v_call: TRBV7-9
cdr3_aa: SVDPTDSTNEKLF; j_call: TRBJ1-4; d_call: .; v_call: TRBV20-1
cdr3_aa: ASSLAGGFGGNTIY; j_call: TRBJ1-3; d_call: .; v_call: TRBV5-1
cdr3_aa: SVGTSQKETQY; j_call: TRBJ2-5; d_call: TRBD2; v_call: TRBV29-1
cdr3_aa: SAAPGLANYNEQF; j_call: TRBJ2-1; d_call: TRBD2; v_call: TRBV20-1
cdr3_aa: ASSRMYNEQF; j_call: TRBJ2-1; d_call: .; v_call: TRBV12-3/TRBV12-4
cdr3_aa: AISVDRGRYGYT; j_call: TRBJ1-2; d_call: TRBD1; v_call: TRBV10-3
cdr3_aa: ASSLRWQGSLNTEAF; j_call: TRBJ1-1; d_call: .; v_call: TRBV5-1